Each of the 27 T cell receptor beta chains below was sequenced from the same sample in a study of shared clonotypes between healthy human individuals. The table came from immunoSEQ multiplex PCR; TCRdb's copy has only in-frame clones and leaves some out. The data contain a few million clones, 95% of them singletons. The specimen sequenced was naive CD4+ T cells sorted from blood. Subset meaning: CD45RA+ positively selected. The origin of the receptors is a man younger than 30 in good health.

This clone showed up just once. Different DNA sequences within this sample yield the same CDR3. The chain joins TRBV19 to TRBJ1-5; the D gene is possibly TRBD1 (6 bases). V lost 1 base and J lost 2, with 9 bases in between. Per germline, CDR1 LNHDA and CDR2 SQIVND (reference sequence). The CDR3 spans 15 residues. The CDR3 DNA follows: TGTGCCAGTAGTATAGTCAGGGGTGGCAATCAGCCCCAGCATTTT. Translated: CASSIVRGGNQPQHF.

This clone was recorded only once. J is TRBJ1-5 and V is TRBV5-6, with 7 bases fitting TRBD1. The CDR3 loop spans 17 amino acids. V was pared by 4 bases and J by 4 bases, with 14 bases of the junction left unmatched. Germline V lookup: CDR1 SGHDT, CDR2 YYEEEE. DNA for the CDR3: TGTGCCAGCAGCCGACGAATCACAGGGGTAAGAAATCAGCCCCAGCATTTT. Translating it yields CASSRRITGVRNQPQHF. The whole variable domain, remainder taken from reference TRBV5-6 and TRBJ1-5, is DAGVTQSPTHLIKTRGQQVTLRCSPKSGHDTVSWYQQALGQGPQFIFQYYEEEERQRGNFPDRFSGHQFPNYSSELNVNALLLGDSALYLCASSRRITGVRNQPQHFGDGTRLSIL.

The chain couples TRBV18 to TRBJ2-7; TRBD1 matches 8 bases. Germline lookup yields CDR1 KGHSH and CDR2 LQKENI. Trimming at V came to 5 bases and at J to 5 bases, leaving 2 bases not matched to a gene. The CDR3 is 12 amino acids. In DNA, the CDR3 is TGTGCCAGCTCAAGGACAGGGAACGAGCAGTACTTC. Its translation: CASSRTGNEQYF. Full variable domain (outside the CDR3, taken from reference TRBV18 and TRBJ2-7): NAGVMQNPRHLVRRRGQEARLRCSPMKGHSHVYWYRQLPEEGLKFMVYLQKENIIDESGMPKERFSAEFPKEGPSILRIQQVVRGDSAAYFCASSRTGNEQYFGPGTRLTVT.

A word on this clone: Other DNA sequences in this sample translate to the same CDR3. The CDR3 protein is CASSYSGTGTYEQYF. DNA for the CDR3: TGTGCCAGCAGTTATTCCGGGACAGGGACCTACGAGCAGTACTTC. The V gene is TRBV6-5, the J gene TRBJ2-7, with 9 bases aligning to TRBD1. CDR1 and CDR2 from the germline V gene are MNHEY and SVGAGI. This CDR3 comprises 15 residues. V was clipped by 3 bases and J by 2 bases; unmatched bases: 5.

The chain carries TRBV7-8 and TRBJ2-3; D perhaps matches TRBD2 (6 bases). The CDR3 runs to 14 residues. Germline V gives CDR1 SGHVS, CDR2 FQNEAQ. Trimming stripped 8 bases from V and 5 bases from J, with 17 bases between. DNA for the CDR3: TGTGCCAGCTGGTTCGGGGCAGCGGGAGATACGCAGTATTTT. It translates to CASWFGAAGDTQYF.

V and J are TRBV6-4 and TRBJ1-5; TRBD1 matches 8 bases. Germline V gives CDR1 MRHNA, CDR2 SNTAGT. V trimming: 6 bases; J trimming: 3 bases; junction bases outside the gene matches: 10. This CDR3 has 16 amino acids. CDR3: CASSGPGQDINQPQHF. In DNA form, the CDR3 reads TGTGCCAGCAGCGGGCCGGGACAGGATATCAATCAGCCCCAGCATTTT.

This rearrangement joins TRBV6-1 to TRBJ2-7, with 9 bases lining up with TRBD1. The CDR3 loop spans 12 amino acids. V lost 10 bases and J lost 3; bases outside the gene matches: 4. Per germline, CDR1 MNHNS and CDR2 SASEGT. The CDR3 is CATSGQGYEQYF. For the CDR3, the DNA is TGTGCCACCTCGGGACAGGGCTACGAGCAGTACTTC.

On this clone itself: Other DNA sequences in the sample encode the same CDR3. The V and J genes are TRBV18 and TRBJ2-7, with D hard to call. The V gene lost 3 bases and the J gene lost 2 bases, with 11 bases spanning the gap. Germline CDR1 and CDR2: KGHSH and LQKENI. The CDR3 length is 14 residues. The CDR3 nucleotides are TGTGCCAGCTCACCGTTGGGCGGACCCTACGAGCAGTACTTC. This codes for CASSPLGGPYEQYF.

The gene calls are TRBV19 and TRBJ2-2; 8 bases align to TRBD1. Germline CDR1 and CDR2: LNHDA and SQIVND (reference sequence). Trimming at V came to 7 bases and at J to 3 bases, leaving 4 bases not matched to a gene. This CDR3 contains 14 residues. CDR3 nucleotides: TGTGCCAGTATCAGGGGGCCCGACACCGGGGAGCTGTTTTTT. Translation: CASIRGPDTGELFF.

The CDR3 is CASSLSRAYEQYF. The CDR3 DNA sequence: TGTGCCAGCAGTTTATCGAGGGCCTACGAGCAGTACTTC. The V call is TRBV27, the J call TRBJ2-7; TRBD2 might be the D (5 bases). This CDR3 comprises 13 residues. V was clipped by 0 bases and J by 2 bases, with 5 bases between them. Germline V gene lookup returns CDR1 MNHEY and CDR2 SMNVEV (reference sequence).

The chain combines TRBV10-3 with TRBJ1-1, with D perhaps TRBD1 (5 bases). The V gene's germline CDR1 is ENHRY and CDR2 SYGVKD. V was pared by 5 bases and J by 2 bases, with 12 bases between. CDR3 length equals 14 residues. CDR3 loop: CAISPFGTNTEAFF. In DNA form, the CDR3 reads TGTGCCATCAGTCCTTTTGGGACCAACACTGAAGCTTTCTTT.

The chain recombines TRBV15 with TRBJ1-1, with 7 bases that match TRBD1. CDR3 length: 15 amino acids. Germline values: CDR1 LNHNV, CDR2 YYDKDF (reference sequence). V dropped 2 bases and J dropped 2; count of bases not matched to a gene: 5. In DNA, the CDR3 is TGTGCCACCAGCAGATGGACAGGAAGTAACACTGAAGCTTTCTTT. Translating it yields CATSRWTGSNTEAFF.

This CDR3 is CATKTGPGMNEKLFF. The CDR3 DNA reads as TGTGCCACCAAAACAGGGCCGGGCATGAATGAAAAACTGTTTTTT. This chain connects TRBV6-1 to TRBJ1-4, with D perhaps TRBD1 (6 bases). The CDR3 spans 15 residues. The V end lost 10 bases, the J end lost 5 bases, and 20 bases lay between the germline ends. The germline V gene has CDR1 MNHNS and CDR2 SASEGT.

About this clone: A junction boundary mismatches the germline segment, possibly from a read error. V and J are TRBV15 and TRBJ2-5; 13 positions match TRBD2. In germline, CDR1 is LNHNV, CDR2 YYDKDF (reference sequence). The CDR3 sequence is 19 residues long. CDR3 nucleotide sequence: TGTGCCACCAGCCGAGATCCGGGACTAGCGGGGTCCTTCCAAGAGACCCAGTACTTC. Encoded protein: CATSRDPGLAGSFQETQYF.

Turning to this clone: Other DNA sequences within the sample encode an identical CDR3. V and J are TRBV6-1 and TRBJ2-7; D is possibly TRBD1 (5 bases). The CDR3 is 13 amino acids. The ends were cut back, 1 base at V and 4 bases at J, with 8 bases in the middle. Per the germline V gene, CDR1 is MNHNS and CDR2 is SASEGT. This CDR3 reads CASSEGRQYEQYF. In nucleotides, the CDR3 is TGTGCCAGCAGTGAAGGTCGACAGTACGAGCAGTACTTC.

The genes are TRBV13 and TRBJ2-3; no clear D. V was pared by 5 bases and J by 3 bases, with 21 bases between. This CDR3 contains 17 residues. Germline V gives CDR1 PRHDT, CDR2 FYEKMQ (reference sequence). The CDR3 region is CASSHTSWGQETDTQYF. In DNA, the CDR3 is TGTGCCAGCAGCCATACGTCCTGGGGTCAGGAAACAGATACGCAGTATTTT.

V gene TRBV6-1 combines with J gene TRBJ1-1; D is perhaps TRBD1 (5 bases). The germline V gene encodes CDR1 MNHNS and CDR2 SASEGT. CDR3 length: 16 amino acids. V lost 4 bases to trimming and J lost 1 base, with 16 bases between them. Written as DNA, the CDR3 is TGTGCCAGCAGTGGATTCTCCGGGACCGCGAACACTGAAGCTTTCTTT. Protein: CASSGFSGTANTEAFF.

The chain employs TRBV5-1 and TRBJ2-1; 7 positions agree with TRBD2. This CDR3 has 14 residues. Losses at the gene ends were 7 bases for V and 0 bases for J; bases not matched to a gene: 4. Germline lookup yields CDR1 SGHRS and CDR2 YFSETQ. CDR3 residues: CASWEGSSYNEQFF. CDR3 DNA: TGCGCCAGCTGGGAGGGGAGCTCCTACAATGAGCAGTTCTTC. Variable domain in full (rest from reference TRBV5-1 and TRBJ2-1): KAGVTQTPRYLIKTRGQQVTLSCSPISGHRSVSWYQQTPGQGLQFLFEYFSETQRNKGNFPGRFSGRQFSNSRSEMNVSTLELGDSALYLCASWEGSSYNEQFFGPGTRLTVL.

This chain joins TRBV5-4 and TRBJ2-4; 7 bases match TRBD1. This CDR3 region has 15 residues. Germline V lookup: CDR1 SGHNT, CDR2 YYREEE (reference sequence). V gave up 4 bases and J gave up 3 bases; unmatched junction bases: 7. CDR3 DNA: TGTGCCAGCAGCGCCGGACAGGTTAGCAAAAACATTCAGTACTTC. This codes for CASSAGQVSKNIQYF.

This clone was seen just once. V gene TRBV6-5 combines with J gene TRBJ2-7; 9 bases are shared with TRBD1. This CDR3 spans 14 amino acids. V lost 7 bases to trimming and J lost 3 bases; unmatched junction nucleotides: 7. CDR1 MNHEY and CDR2 SVGAGI come from the germline V gene. The DNA of the CDR3 is TGTGCCAGCACCCAGACGACAGGGGGCTACGAGCAGTACTTC. This encodes CASTQTTGGYEQYF.

A note on this clone: Other DNA sequences from this sample encode an identical CDR3 as well. The chain carries TRBV18 and TRBJ1-4; a possible D gene is TRBD1 (5 bases). Trimming took off 3 bases at V and 8 bases at J, with 7 bases between the two ends. Germline CDR1 and CDR2: KGHSH and LQKENI. There are 12 residues in the CDR3. The DNA for the CDR3 is TGTGCCAGCTCACCCGGGGGGGAAAAACTGTTTTTT. Translation gives CASSPGGEKLFF.

The chain links TRBV18 to TRBJ2-1; D not certain. CDR1 is KGHSH and CDR2 is LQKENI in the germline V gene. The CDR3 is made up of 13 amino acids. Trimming took off 2 bases at V and 7 bases at J, with 9 bases between the two ends. CDR3 nucleotide sequence: TGTGCCAGCTCACCATTATTGGAGAATGAGCAGTTCTTC. Its translation is CASSPLLENEQFF.

The chain carries TRBV6-6 and TRBJ1-2, with 7 bases matching TRBD1. The V and J ends lost 5 bases and 6 bases, in that order; junction bases with no gene match: 12. CDR3 size: 15 residues. CDR1 MNHNY and CDR2 SVGAGI come from the germline V gene (reference sequence). The CDR3 DNA is TGTGCCAGCAGTCCCGGACAGGCCAAGCATGATGGCTACACCTTC. It specifies CASSPGQAKHDGYTF.

The rearrangement uses TRBV6-5 and TRBJ2-7, with 11 bases aligning to TRBD2. J was trimmed by 4 bases and V by 8 bases; bases with no gene match: 10. The CDR3 sequence is 15 residues long. From germline, CDR1 is MNHEY and CDR2 SVGAGI. The CDR3 reads CASRRPLAGEYEQYF. CDR3 sequence (DNA): TGTGCCAGCCGCCGACCACTAGCGGGAGAGTACGAGCAGTACTTC.

The chain couples TRBV7-9 to TRBJ1-4; TRBD1 might be the D (6 bases). V lost 5 bases and J 8 bases, leaving 15 bases between the germline ends. Germline V gene data show CDR1 as SEHNR and CDR2 as FQNEAQ (reference sequence). CDR3 length: 14 residues. CDR3 bases: TGTGCCAGCAGCCTTGAACAGGGCGGAGAAAAACTGTTTTTT. It translates to CASSLEQGGEKLFF.

The sample holds one count of this clone. This sequence joins TRBV6-5 and TRBJ2-3; 13 bases fit TRBD2. The CDR3 runs to 14 residues. From germline, CDR1 is MNHEY and CDR2 SVGAGI. V lost 10 bases, J lost 4 bases, and 5 bases stayed unmatched. CDR3 region: CATGLAGASDTQYF. Here the CDR3 DNA reads TGTGCCACCGGACTAGCGGGGGCATCAGATACGCAGTATTTT.

This clone came up once. This chain uses TRBV4-2 with TRBJ1-4; 8 bases are shared with TRBD1. The length of the CDR3 is 16 residues. Germline trimming cut 1 base from V and 0 bases from J; bases unmatched to any gene: 1. The germline gives CDR1 LGHNA, CDR2 YNFKEQ. Here the CDR3 reads CASSQATGATNEKLFF. DNA for the CDR3: TGTGCCAGCAGCCAAGCGACAGGGGCAACTAATGAAAAACTGTTTTTT.